The clone carrying this T cell receptor beta chain was observed at least ten times. Its antigen is currently unknown. The sample is drawn from a study of molecular identifiers for immune sequencing clone quantification. TCRdb re-called the PCR reads through MiXCR, storing one row per CDR3 protein. The sample carries around 460,000 distinct CDR3 sequences, under 30% recorded once. J lost 2 bases, V lost 6 bases, and 3 bases had no gene match. Germline lookup yields CDR1 KGHDR and CDR2 SFDVKD. This CDR3 region has 14 residues. General study points: Clones above 20 RNA copies contained over 97% of effector molecules and under 1% of naive molecules.

This sequence joins TRBV24-1 and TRBJ2-3; 8 bases map to TRBD2. Material for sequencing was naive CD8+ T cells from blood, with Jurkat cell RNA spiked in. Subset here: FACS-sorted CD8+CD4-CCR7+CD45RA+ naive T cells. The TCR was taken from a human donor in good health. Some libraries in this study had Jurkat cell RNA spiked in. The CDR3 DNA follows: TGTGCCACCAGTCCGGGACTAGACACAGATACGCAGTATTTT. Encoded protein: CATSPGLDTDTQYF.